The next 7 T cell receptor beta chains were all read from a single sample in a study of response to subunit inactivated influenza vaccine. TCRdb passed the RT-PCR reads through MiXCR, listing each CDR3 protein once. This table holds hundreds of thousands of distinct CDR3 sequences, around 16% found once. The sample here was PBMCs from blood, taken 11 to 12 days after vaccination. All receptors derive from a middle-aged man who received an inactivated influenza vaccine.

The chain combines TRBV12-3 or TRBV12-4 with TRBJ1-1, with 8 bases lining up with TRBD1. The length of the CDR3 is 15 residues. V was pared by 4 bases and J by 0 bases, with 4 bases of the junction left unmatched. Here the CDR3 reads CASSSRQGMNTEAFF. Here the CDR3 DNA reads TGTGCCAGCAGTTCAAGACAGGGGATGAACACTGAAGCTTTCTTT.

In its sample, this clonotype was seen a few times. V and J are TRBV24-1 and TRBJ2-1, with 7 bases identical to TRBD2. The CDR3 spans 14 residues. The germline CDR1 and CDR2 sequences are KGHDR and SFDVKD. Unmatched junction bases numbered 2, after V lost 4 bases and J lost 3 bases. The CDR3 DNA sequence: TGTGCCACCAGTGAAAGCGGGGTCTACAATGAGCAGTTCTTC. Translation: CATSESGVYNEQFF.

V and J are TRBV10-3 and TRBJ1-2; D not certain. The CDR3 has 11 amino acids. V lost 3 bases and J 8 bases, leaving 7 bases between the germline ends. Per the germline V gene, CDR1 is ENHRY and CDR2 is SYGVKD. The CDR3 sequence: CAISDLGGYTF. The CDR3 DNA reads TGTGCCATCAGTGATTTGGGGGGCTACACCTTC.

The table lists this clonotype with a few counts. The genes are TRBV7-2 and TRBJ2-3, with D possibly being TRBD1 or TRBD2 (6 bases each). The germline V and J ends were trimmed by 4 bases and 8 bases, with 13 bases remaining between them. This CDR3 has 13 amino acids. Germline loops: CDR1 SGHTA, CDR2 FQGNSA. In DNA, the CDR3 is TGTGCCAGCAGCTCCACGGAGGGGGGTACGCAGTATTTT. This gives the protein CASSSTEGGTQYF.

The rearrangement joins TRBV5-5 to TRBJ2-5; D is ambiguous. Trimming removed 2 bases at V and 1 base at J, with 9 bases between. Germline CDR1 reads SGHKS; CDR2 reads YYEKEE (reference sequence). The CDR3 has 14 amino acids. CDR3 sequence (DNA): TGTGCCAGCAGCTTCAGGAACGGCCAAGAGACCCAGTACTTC. Its protein is CASSFRNGQETQYF.

The chain employs TRBV9 and TRBJ1-5; D not resolved. Trimming took 0 bases from V and 1 from J, leaving 8 bases between them. The CDR3 consists of 15 residues. In germline, CDR1 is SGDLS, CDR2 YYNGEE. CDR3 in amino acids: CASSVGGASNQPQHF. In DNA, the CDR3 is TGTGCCAGCAGCGTAGGAGGAGCGAGCAATCAGCCCCAGCATTTT. The full variable domain, in which reference TRBV9 and TRBJ1-5 provide the parts outside the CDR3, is DSGVTQTPKHLITATGQRVTLRCSPRSGDLSVYWYQQSLDQGLQFLIQYYNGEERAKGNILERFSAQQFPDLHSELNLSSLELGDSALYFCASSVGGASNQPQHFGDGTRLSIL.

This clonotype was observed a few times. The rearrangement links TRBV7-2 to TRBJ1-5; TRBD1 is a possible D gene (5 bases). CDR1 SGHTA and CDR2 FQGNSA come from the germline V gene. Trimming shortened V by 3 bases and J by 3 bases, and 9 bases separated the two germline ends. The length of the CDR3 is 14 residues. The CDR3 nucleotides read TGTGCCAGCAGCTTGGGGGACCTCAATCAGCCCCAGCATTTT. Residues: CASSLGDLNQPQHF.